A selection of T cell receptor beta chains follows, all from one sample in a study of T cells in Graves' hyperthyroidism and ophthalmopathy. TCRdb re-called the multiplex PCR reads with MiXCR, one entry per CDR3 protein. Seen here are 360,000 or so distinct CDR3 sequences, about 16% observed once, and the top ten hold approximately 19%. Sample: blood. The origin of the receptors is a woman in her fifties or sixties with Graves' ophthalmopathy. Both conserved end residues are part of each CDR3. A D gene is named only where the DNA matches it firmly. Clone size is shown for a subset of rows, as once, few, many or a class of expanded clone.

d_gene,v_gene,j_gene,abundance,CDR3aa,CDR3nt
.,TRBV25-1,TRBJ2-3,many,CASSDPRQGGASTDTQYF,TGTGCCAGCAGTGACCCCCGCCAGGGGGGGGCAAGCACAGATACGCAGTATTTT
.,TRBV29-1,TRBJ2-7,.,CSGGTHYEQYF,TGCAGCGGCGGGACACACTACGAGCAGTACTTC
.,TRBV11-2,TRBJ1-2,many,CASSPNYGYTF,TGTGCCAGCAGCCCAAACTATGGCTACACCTTC
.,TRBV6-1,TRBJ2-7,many,CASSRGGYEQYF,TGTGCCAGCAGCAGGGGGGGGTACGAGCAGTACTTC
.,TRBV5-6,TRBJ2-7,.,CASSLAAEVTYEQYF,TGTGCCAGCAGCTTGGCGGCGGAAGTCACCTACGAGCAGTACTTC
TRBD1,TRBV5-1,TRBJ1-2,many,CASSATGTGGRGYTF,TGCGCCAGCAGCGCGACCGGGACAGGGGGCCGAGGCTACACCTTC
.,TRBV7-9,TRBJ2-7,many,CASSSGNYEQYF,TGTGCCAGCAGCTCGGGGAACTACGAGCAGTACTTC
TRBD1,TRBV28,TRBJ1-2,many,CASSLLRQGEYGYTF,TGTGCCAGCAGTTTACTGAGGCAGGGGGAGTATGGCTACACCTTC
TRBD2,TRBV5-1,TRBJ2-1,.,CASSTGLADSYNEQFF,TGCGCCAGCAGCACGGGACTAGCGGACTCCTACAATGAGCAGTTCTTC
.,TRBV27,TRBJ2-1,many,CASSFIEDSYNEQFF,TGTGCCAGCAGTTTCATCGAGGACTCCTACAATGAGCAGTTCTTC
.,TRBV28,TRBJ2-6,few,CASSFEANVLTF,TGTGCCAGCAGTTTTGAGGCCAACGTCCTGACTTTC
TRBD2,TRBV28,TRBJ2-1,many,CASSSRLAGGFDNEQFF,TGTGCCAGCAGCTCCCGTTTAGCGGGAGGATTCGACAATGAGCAGTTCTTC
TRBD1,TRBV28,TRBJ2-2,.,CASSVTGTNTGELFF,TGTGCCAGCAGTGTGACAGGGACCAACACCGGGGAGCTGTTTTTT
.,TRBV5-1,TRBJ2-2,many,CASSLGQENTGELFF,TGCGCCAGCAGCTTGGGACAAGAGAACACCGGGGAGCTGTTTTTT
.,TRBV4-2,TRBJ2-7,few,CASSHTSRSYEQYF,TGTGCCAGCAGCCACACATCAAGGAGCTACGAGCAGTACTTC
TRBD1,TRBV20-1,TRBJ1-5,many,CSASLFPGQGVGRDQPQHF,TGCAGTGCTAGTCTGTTCCCGGGACAGGGCGTTGGAAGGGATCAGCCCCAGCATTTT
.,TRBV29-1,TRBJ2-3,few,CSVLGLPRGTDTQYF,TGCAGCGTCCTCGGACTCCCGAGGGGCACAGATACGCAGTATTTT
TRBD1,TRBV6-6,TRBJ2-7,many,CASSYSRDSPSTEQYF,TGTGCCAGCAGTTACTCCCGGGACAGCCCGTCGACTGAGCAGTACTTC
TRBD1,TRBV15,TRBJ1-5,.,CATSVTGEGDQPQHF,TGTGCCACCAGCGTGACAGGGGAGGGGGATCAGCCCCAGCATTTT
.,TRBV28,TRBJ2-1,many,CASSLASGRPNEQFF,TGTGCCAGCAGTTTAGCCTCCGGGAGACCCAATGAGCAGTTCTTC
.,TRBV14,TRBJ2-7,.,CASSQGFSYEQYF,TGTGCCAGCAGCCAAGGATTTTCCTACGAGCAGTACTTC
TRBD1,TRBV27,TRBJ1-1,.,CASSPTGLNTEAVF,TGTGCCAGCAGTCCGACAGGGCTCAACACTGAAGCTGTCTTT
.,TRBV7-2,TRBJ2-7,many,CASSASAGARYEQYF,TGTGCCAGCAGCGCCTCTGCCGGTGCTCGCTACGAGCAGTACTTC
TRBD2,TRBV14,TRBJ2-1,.,CASSQLAGGIGEQFF,TGTGCCAGCAGCCAGCTTGCGGGAGGAATAGGTGAGCAGTTCTTC
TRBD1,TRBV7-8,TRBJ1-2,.,CASSPRQGYGYTF,TGTGCCAGCAGCCCACGACAGGGGTATGGCTACACCTTC
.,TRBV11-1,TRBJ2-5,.,CASSAPRGREETQYF,TGTGCCAGCAGCGCACCCCGGGGGCGGGAAGAGACCCAGTACTTC
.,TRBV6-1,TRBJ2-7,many,CASSLLEGVSGEQYF,TGTGCCAGCAGCCTACTCGAGGGGGTGTCGGGCGAGCAGTACTTC
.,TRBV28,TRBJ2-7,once,CASSLARTLNYEQYF,TGTGCCAGCAGCTTAGCGCGGACACTTAACTACGAGCAGTACTTC
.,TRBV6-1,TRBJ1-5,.,CASSEPGQPQHF,TGTGCCAGCAGTGAACCGGGTCAGCCCCAGCATTTT
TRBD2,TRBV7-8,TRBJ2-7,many,CASSPRLAGVREQYF,TGTGCCAGCAGCCCTAGACTAGCGGGCGTGAGGGAGCAGTACTTC
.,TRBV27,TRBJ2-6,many,CASSSHSPSGANVLTF,TGTGCCAGCAGTTCTCACAGCCCCTCTGGGGCCAACGTCCTGACTTTC
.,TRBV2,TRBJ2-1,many,CASSEMGRAGNEQFF,TGTGCCAGCAGTGAAATGGGCAGGGCTGGGAATGAGCAGTTCTTC
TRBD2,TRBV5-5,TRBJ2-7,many,CASSLGNPAGTSGSYEQYF,TGTGCCAGCAGCTTGGGCAACCCCGCCGGGACTAGCGGCTCCTACGAGCAGTACTTC
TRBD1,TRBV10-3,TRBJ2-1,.,CAIRRRDREGNEQFF,TGTGCCATCAGGAGGAGGGACAGGGAGGGCAATGAGCAGTTCTTC
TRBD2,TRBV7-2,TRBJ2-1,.,CASSLGTSRSEQFF,TGTGCCAGCAGCTTGGGGACTAGCCGTAGTGAGCAGTTCTTC
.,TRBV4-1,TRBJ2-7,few,CASSPLPGGRWQYF,TGCGCCAGCAGCCCCCTTCCCGGGGGGCGATGGCAGTACTTC
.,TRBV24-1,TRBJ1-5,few,CATSDRGRQPQHF,TGTGCCACCAGTGACAGGGGTAGGCAGCCCCAGCATTTT
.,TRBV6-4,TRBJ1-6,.,CASSPGTSRGSPLHF,TGTGCCAGCAGTCCCGGGACGTCAAGAGGCTCACCCCTCCACTTT
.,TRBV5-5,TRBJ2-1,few,CASSHREFEQFF,TGTGCCAGCAGCCACAGGGAATTTGAGCAGTTCTTC
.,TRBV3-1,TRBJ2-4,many,CASSQAPAGAKNIQYF,TGTGCCAGCAGCCAAGCCCCGGCGGGAGCCAAAAACATTCAGTACTTC